These 13 T cell receptor beta chains share one sample of origin, sequenced in a study of patients and donors after allogeneic stem cell transplantation. TCRdb independently ran MiXCR on the RT-PCR reads; one entry per CDR3 protein. The table includes about 960,000 distinct CDR3 sequences, over 15% detected once. Source material: blood, either unsorted or a sorted T cell fraction (not recorded which). These receptors all stem from a human donor who was either an allogeneic HSCT recipient or a stem cell or donor lymphocyte infusion donor (not recorded which). It is not recorded whose cells these are; they may come from a transplant donor.

This clonotype appeared a single time. Because the CDR3 is missing its conserved closing phenylalanine or tryptophan, this is likely a read error. The chain couples TRBV7-3 to TRBJ1-1; D unresolved. The germline CDR1 and CDR2 sequences are SGHTA and FQGTGA. V was trimmed by 1 base and J by 1 base, leaving 13 bases between them. There are 16 residues in the CDR3. CDR3 in amino acids: CASSLSSSEGNTEAFL. The CDR3 DNA reads as TGTGCCAGCAGCTTAAGTTCATCGGAGGGGAACACTGAAGCTTTCCTT.

This chain joins TRBV5-1 and TRBJ1-1; D gene ambiguous. Trimming removed 2 bases from V and 5 bases from J, with 13 bases in between. Per germline, CDR1 SGHRS and CDR2 YFSETQ. The CDR3 is made up of 14 amino acids. The CDR3 loop reads CASSFEGPSTEAFF. The CDR3, as DNA: TGCGCCAGCAGCTTCGAGGGTCCGTCTACTGAAGCTTTCTTT. Drawing the rest from reference TRBV5-1 and TRBJ1-1, the complete variable domain is KAGVTQTPRYLIKTRGQQVTLSCSPISGHRSVSWYQQTPGQGLQFLFEYFSETQRNKGNFPGRFSGRQFSNSRSEMNVSTLELGDSALYLCASSFEGPSTEAFFGQGTRLTVV.

The table lists this clonotype with a few counts. The chain uses TRBV5-5 and TRBJ2-1; D is perhaps TRBD1 or TRBD2 (5 bases each). The CDR3 has 14 amino acids. The germline V gene encodes CDR1 SGHKS and CDR2 YYEKEE (reference sequence). The V end lost 0 bases, the J end lost 6 bases, and 10 bases lay between the germline ends. The CDR3 spells CASSLAVRGNEQFF. The CDR3 coding sequence is TGTGCCAGCAGCTTGGCCGTGAGGGGCAATGAGCAGTTCTTC.

The CDR3 spells CASSATHKAFF. CDR3 nucleotides: TGTGCCAGCAGCGCCACGCATAAGGCTTTCTTT. J is TRBJ1-1 and V is TRBV11-2; D call uncertain. The length of the CDR3 is 11 residues. V was cut by 5 bases and J by 11 bases, with 12 bases left in between. The V gene's germline CDR1 is SGHAT and CDR2 FQNNGV.

CDR3 loop: CSVVAGNTIYF. The CDR3 coding sequence is TGCAGCGTTGTCGCCGGAAACACCATATATTTT. The V and J genes are TRBV29-1 and TRBJ1-3; no clear D. Per the germline V gene, CDR1 is SQVTM and CDR2 is ANQGSEA. V shed 4 bases and J shed 4 bases, with 5 bases lying between them. CDR3 size: 11 residues.

The CDR3 nucleotides are TGTGCCACCAGCAGCTTGGACAGGGCTGAGGAGTCTGACACTGAAGCTTTCTTT. The encoded protein is CATSSLDRAEESDTEAFF. The chain joins TRBV15 to TRBJ1-1, with TRBD1 matching 8 bases. Germline CDR1 reads LNHNV; CDR2 reads YYDKDF (reference sequence). The CDR3 runs to 18 residues. The J segment lost 3 bases and the V segment lost 3 bases, leaving 15 bases of the junction unmatched.

This chain's CDR3 is CASSELGPNTQYF. CDR3 bases: TGTGCCAGCAGTGAATTGGGGCCGAATACGCAGTATTTT. The chain couples TRBV25-1 to TRBJ2-3, with a tentative D call TRBD1 (5 bases). V was pared by 1 base and J by 7 bases, with 9 bases between. Germline CDR1 and CDR2: MGHDK and SYGVNS. The CDR3 is 13 amino acids.

This clonotype was observed a few times. The rearrangement joins TRBV6-5 to TRBJ2-6; D call uncertain. The CDR3 extends over 15 amino acids. Germline CDR1 and CDR2: MNHEY and SVGAGI. V lost 3 bases and J 9 bases, leaving 15 bases between the germline ends. CDR3 residues: CASSYNAIDHNVLTF. The CDR3 DNA follows: TGTGCCAGCAGTTATAACGCCATCGACCACAACGTCCTGACTTTC.

This clonotype was seen only a few times. The chain is built from TRBV5-1 and TRBJ2-7, with 9 bases identical to TRBD1. V was pared by 3 bases and J by 6 bases, with 7 bases of the junction left unmatched. The CDR3 spans 14 residues. CDR1 is SGHRS and CDR2 is YFSETQ in the germline V gene. The CDR3, as DNA: TGCGCCAGCAGCTCGGGACAGGGTGGGAGCGAGCAGTACTTC. It is translated as CASSSGQGGSEQYF. Based on the CDR3 plus reference TRBV5-1 and TRBJ2-7, the full variable domain is KAGVTQTPRYLIKTRGQQVTLSCSPISGHRSVSWYQQTPGQGLQFLFEYFSETQRNKGNFPGRFSGRQFSNSRSEMNVSTLELGDSALYLCASSSGQGGSEQYFGPGTRLTVT.

The rearrangement joins TRBV5-1 to TRBJ2-7; D remains unclear. The ends were cut back, 7 bases at V and 0 bases at J, with 11 bases in the middle. The germline V gene has CDR1 SGHRS and CDR2 YFSETQ. This CDR3 is built from 13 residues. The CDR3 DNA follows: TGCGCCAGCCGACGTTATGACTCCTACGAGCAGTACTTC. This translates into CASRRYDSYEQYF.

Written as DNA, the CDR3 is TGTGCCAGCAGCGCCACAGGGGGAGGGTTTCTATCGTACGAGCAGTACTTC. It translates to CASSATGGGFLSYEQYF. The chain couples TRBV2 to TRBJ2-7, with a tentative D call TRBD1 (8 bases). The V and J ends lost 6 bases and 4 bases respectively, with 25 bases between them. CDR1 is SNHLY and CDR2 is FYNNEI in the germline V gene. The CDR3 is 17 amino acids.

The gene calls are TRBV20-1 and TRBJ1-2, with a possible D match to TRBD1 (6 bases). In germline, CDR1 is DFQATT, CDR2 SNEGSKA (reference sequence). The CDR3 extends over 16 amino acids. Trimming took 3 bases from V and 3 from J, leaving 20 bases between them. The DNA for the CDR3 is TGCAGTGCTAGGAAAAACCGGGACAAGCTACACTATGGCTACACCTTC. It translates to CSARKNRDKLHYGYTF.

This clonotype was observed a few times. This chain connects TRBV9 to TRBJ1-1, with 9 bases fitting TRBD1. After removal of 0 bases from V and 0 bases from J, the junction contained 3 bases not matched to a gene. This CDR3 comprises 16 residues. The V gene's germline CDR1 is SGDLS and CDR2 YYNGEE. In DNA, the CDR3 is TGTGCCAGCAGCGTAGTTACAGGGGGCTTGAACACTGAAGCTTTCTTT. Its translation: CASSVVTGGLNTEAFF.